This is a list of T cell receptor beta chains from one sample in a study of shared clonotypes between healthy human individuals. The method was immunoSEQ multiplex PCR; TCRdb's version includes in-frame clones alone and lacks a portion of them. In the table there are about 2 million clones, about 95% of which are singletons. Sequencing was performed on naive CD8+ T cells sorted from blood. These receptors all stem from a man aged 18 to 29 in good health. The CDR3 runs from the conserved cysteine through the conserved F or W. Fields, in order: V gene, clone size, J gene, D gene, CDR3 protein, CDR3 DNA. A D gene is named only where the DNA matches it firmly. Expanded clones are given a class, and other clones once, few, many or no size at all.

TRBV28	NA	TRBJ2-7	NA	CASRFLDEQYF	TGTGCCAGCCGATTCTTGGACGAGCAGTACTTC
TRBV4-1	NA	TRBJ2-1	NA	CASSQATERDEQFF	TGCGCCAGCAGCCAAGCTACGGAGAGAGATGAGCAGTTCTTC
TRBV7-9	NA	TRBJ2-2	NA	CASSPPGNTGELFF	TGTGCCAGCAGCCCGCCCGGGAACACCGGGGAGCTGTTTTTT
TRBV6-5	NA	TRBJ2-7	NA	CASRTLGEQYF	TGTGCCAGCAGGACACTGGGGGAGCAGTACTTC
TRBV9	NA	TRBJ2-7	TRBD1	CASSAEGQGSYEQYF	TGTGCCAGCAGCGCCGAGGGACAGGGATCCTACGAGCAGTACTTC
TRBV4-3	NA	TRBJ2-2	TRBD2	CASSHLLAGLDTGELFF	TGCGCCAGCAGCCACCTACTAGCGGGGTTAGACACCGGGGAGCTGTTTTTT
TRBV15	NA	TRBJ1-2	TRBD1	CATSRTRGPSRGYTF	TGTGCCACCAGCAGGACCAGGGGGCCCTCAAGAGGCTACACCTTC
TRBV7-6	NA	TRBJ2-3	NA	CASSLVLPDTQYF	TGTGCCAGCAGCTTAGTTCTCCCAGATACGCAGTATTTT
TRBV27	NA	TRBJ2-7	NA	CASSQHGPNNEQYF	TGTGCCAGCAGTCAACATGGACCTAACAACGAGCAGTACTTC
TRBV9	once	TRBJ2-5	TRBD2	CASSVGERGGPTQYF	TGTGCCAGCAGCGTAGGGGAGCGGGGGGGCCCGACCCAGTACTTC
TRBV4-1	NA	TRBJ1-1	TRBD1	CASSQGQGPTEAFF	TGCGCCAGCAGCCAAGGACAGGGGCCTACTGAAGCTTTCTTT
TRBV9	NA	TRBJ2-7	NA	CASSVAGSNEQYF	TGTGCCAGCAGCGTAGCAGGGTCGAACGAGCAGTACTTC
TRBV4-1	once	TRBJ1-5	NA	CASSQEGDRVWPQHF	TGCGCCAGCAGCCAAGAGGGGGACCGGGTTTGGCCCCAGCATTTT
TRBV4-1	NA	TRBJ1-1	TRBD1	CASSQGQGMMNTEAFF	TGCGCCAGCAGCCAGGGACAGGGAATGATGAACACTGAAGCTTTCTTT
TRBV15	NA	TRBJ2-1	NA	CATSRDRSRQFF	TGTGCCACCAGCAGAGATAGATCAAGGCAGTTCTTC
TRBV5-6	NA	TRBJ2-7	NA	CASSLLEGFNEQYF	TGTGCCAGCAGCTTGCTGGAGGGGTTCAACGAGCAGTACTTC
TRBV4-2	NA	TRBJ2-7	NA	CASSQEVLGTYEQYF	TGTGCCAGCAGCCAAGAAGTACTAGGAACCTACGAGCAGTACTTC
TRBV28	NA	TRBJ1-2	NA	CASSSSREGPEGYTF	TGTGCCAGCAGTTCCTCTCGTGAGGGGCCTGAGGGCTACACCTTC
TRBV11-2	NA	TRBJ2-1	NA	CASSSTGYEQFF	TGTGCCAGCAGCTCTACAGGCTATGAGCAGTTCTTC
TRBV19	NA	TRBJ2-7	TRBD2	CASSMISRLANPYEQYF	TGTGCCAGTAGTATGATCTCGAGACTAGCGAACCCCTACGAGCAGTACTTC
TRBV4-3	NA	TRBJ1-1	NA	CASSQDLTGRDITEAFF	TGCGCCAGCAGCCAAGATTTAACAGGGAGGGATATCACTGAAGCTTTCTTT
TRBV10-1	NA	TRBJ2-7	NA	CASSEPGSSYEQYF	TGCGCCAGCAGTGAGCCAGGTAGCTCCTACGAGCAGTACTTC
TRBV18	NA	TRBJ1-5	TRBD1	CASSPLDRGDQPQHF	TGTGCCAGCTCACCCCTAGACAGGGGGGATCAGCCCCAGCATTTT
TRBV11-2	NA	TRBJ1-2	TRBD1	CASSSGPGTGTGGYTF	TGTGCCAGCAGCTCGGGTCCCGGGACAGGGACCGGCGGCTACACCTTC